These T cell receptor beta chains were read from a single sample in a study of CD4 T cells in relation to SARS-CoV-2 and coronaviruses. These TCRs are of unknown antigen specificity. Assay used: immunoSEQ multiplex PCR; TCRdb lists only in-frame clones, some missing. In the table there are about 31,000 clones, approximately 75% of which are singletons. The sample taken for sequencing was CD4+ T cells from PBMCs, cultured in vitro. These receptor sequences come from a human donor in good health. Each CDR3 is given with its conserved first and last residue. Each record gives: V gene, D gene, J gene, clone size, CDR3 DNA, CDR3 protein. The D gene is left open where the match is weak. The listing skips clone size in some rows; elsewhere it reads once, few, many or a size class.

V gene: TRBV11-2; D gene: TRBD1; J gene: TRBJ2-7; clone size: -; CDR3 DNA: TGTGCCAGCAGCTTAGATGGACAGGGGGCCATGTACGAGCAGTACTTC; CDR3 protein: CASSLDGQGAMYEQYF
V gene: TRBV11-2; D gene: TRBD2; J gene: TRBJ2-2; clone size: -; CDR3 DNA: TGTGCCAGCAGCTTAGTTGGGACTAGCGGGAGTTGGAACACCGGGGAGCTGTTTTTT; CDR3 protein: CASSLVGTSGSWNTGELFF
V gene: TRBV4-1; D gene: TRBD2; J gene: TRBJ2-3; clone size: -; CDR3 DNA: TGCGCCAGCAGCCAGAGGGGAGCGGGGGGCGGGACAGATACGCAGTATTTT; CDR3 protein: CASSQRGAGGGTDTQYF
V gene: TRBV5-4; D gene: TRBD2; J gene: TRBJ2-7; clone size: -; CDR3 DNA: TGTGCCAGCAGCTCGGGGACTAGCAGAAAGGACGAGCAGTACTTC; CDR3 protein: CASSSGTSRKDEQYF
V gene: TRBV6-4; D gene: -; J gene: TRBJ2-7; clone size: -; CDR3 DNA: TGTGCCAGCAGTGACTGTTCGACAGATTCGGGGCACGAGCAGTACTTC; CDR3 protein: CASSDCSTDSGHEQYF
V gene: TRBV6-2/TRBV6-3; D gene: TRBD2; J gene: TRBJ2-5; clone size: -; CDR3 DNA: TGTGCCAGCAGTGCGCTGACTAGCGCCGAAGAGACCCAGTACTTC; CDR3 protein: CASSALTSAEETQYF
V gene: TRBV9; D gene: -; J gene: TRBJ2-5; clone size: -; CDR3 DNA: TGTGCCAGCAGCGTACAGGCCCAACAAGAGACCCAGTACTTC; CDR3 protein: CASSVQAQQETQYF
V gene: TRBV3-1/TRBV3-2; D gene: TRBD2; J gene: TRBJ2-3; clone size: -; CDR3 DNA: TGTGCCAGCAGCCAAGGATTCGCGGGAGGGGCAGATACGCAGTATTTT; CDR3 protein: CASSQGFAGGADTQYF
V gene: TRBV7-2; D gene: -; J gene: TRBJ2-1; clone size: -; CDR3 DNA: TGTGCCAGCAGCTTAGTGACTTCCCCCTACAATGAGCAGTTCTTC; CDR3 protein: CASSLVTSPYNEQFF
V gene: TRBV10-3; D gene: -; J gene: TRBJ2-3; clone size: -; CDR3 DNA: TGTGCCATCAGTGAGGGGGTAGCGTCGCAGTATTTT; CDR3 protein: CAISEGVASQYF
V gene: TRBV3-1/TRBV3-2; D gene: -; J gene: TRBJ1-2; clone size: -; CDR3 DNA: TGTGCCAGCAGCCAAGATATATCTAACTATGGCTACACCTTC; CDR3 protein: CASSQDISNYGYTF
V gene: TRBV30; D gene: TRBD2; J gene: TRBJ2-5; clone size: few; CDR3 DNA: TGTGCCTGGAGTATAGCGGGAGGGGAGACCCAGTACTTC; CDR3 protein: CAWSIAGGETQYF
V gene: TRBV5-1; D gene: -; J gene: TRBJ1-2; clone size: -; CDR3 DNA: TGCGCCAGCAGCTCATTGGGGACGCATGGCTACACCTTC; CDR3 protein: CASSSLGTHGYTF
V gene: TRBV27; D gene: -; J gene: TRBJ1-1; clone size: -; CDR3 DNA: TGTGCCAGCAGTCTATATTGGGGTAGGGTGACTGAAGCTTTCTTT; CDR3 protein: CASSLYWGRVTEAFF